The 12 T cell receptor beta chains below come from one sample, sequenced in a study of blood T cells in healthy people across ages. Using a J-beta primer mix together with a sample-barcoded 5' primer, a second PCR was run for roughly 6 to 12 cycles. TCRdb reprocessed the 5' RACE reads via MiXCR and lists one record per CDR3 protein. The table shows over 500,000 distinct CDR3 sequences, with around 50% occurring only once. The sequenced sample consisted of blood. All receptors derive from an elderly woman in good health.

The J gene is TRBJ2-3, the V gene TRBV20-1; TRBD2 aligns across 11 bases. V lost 1 base, J lost 3 bases, and 18 bases stayed unmatched. The germline V gene encodes CDR1 DFQATT and CDR2 SNEGSKA (reference sequence). The CDR3 totals 20 residues. The CDR3 DNA follows: TGCAGTGCTAGAGTTTTTAGGGGGGGATTGACTAGCGGGGCGACAGATACGCAGTATTTT. Its translation is CSARVFRGGLTSGATDTQYF.

The sample holds a few counts of this clonotype. V gene TRBV2 combines with J gene TRBJ2-2; tentative D call: TRBD1 (6 bases). Per germline, CDR1 SNHLY and CDR2 FYNNEI. The ends were cut back, 6 bases at V and 1 base at J, with 12 bases in the middle. This CDR3 comprises 15 residues. The CDR3 coding sequence is TGTGCCAGCAGGGCCGGGACAATGAACACCGGGGAGCTGTTTTTT. This encodes CASRAGTMNTGELFF.

About this clonotype itself: A much larger clone differs from this one at a single base, so this may be a read error. The gene calls are TRBV12-3 or TRBV12-4 and TRBJ2-7; no firm D call. Deletions cut 7 bases from V and 6 bases from J, with 10 bases between. The CDR3 runs to 11 residues. As DNA, the CDR3 is TGTGCCAGCAATTTGGTTCTCGAGCAGTACTTC. Its translation: CASNLVLEQYF.

Only a few counts were recorded for this clonotype. The chain has TRBV13 and TRBJ2-1; 7 nucleotides agree with TRBD2. There are 14 residues in the CDR3. V lost 5 bases, J lost 8 bases, and 9 bases stayed unmatched. Germline V gene data show CDR1 as PRHDT and CDR2 as FYEKMQ (reference sequence). Here the CDR3 reads CASSVNGGRDEQFF. DNA for the CDR3: TGTGCCAGCAGCGTCAACGGGGGGAGGGATGAGCAGTTCTTC.

This clonotype was found a few times. The chain has TRBV20-1 and TRBJ2-1, with 7 nucleotides matching TRBD2. The CDR3 covers 14 residues. Germline values: CDR1 DFQATT, CDR2 SNEGSKA (reference sequence). V lost 2 bases, J lost 6 bases, and 7 bases stayed unmatched. CDR3 protein: CSARTGEGRNEQFF. CDR3 bases: TGCAGTGCTAGAACCGGGGAGGGCCGCAATGAGCAGTTCTTC.

In its sample, this clonotype was seen a few times. The chain links TRBV4-3 to TRBJ2-6, with TRBD1 matching 10 bases. There are 17 residues in the CDR3. Trimming at V came to 3 bases and at J to 1 base, leaving 3 bases not matched to a gene. Germline V lookup: CDR1 LGHNA, CDR2 YSLEER. The CDR3 reads CASSQTGGYSGANVLTF. In DNA, the CDR3 is TGCGCCAGCAGCCAGACAGGGGGCTATTCTGGGGCCAACGTCCTGACTTTC.

The chain is built from TRBV5-6 and TRBJ2-7; the D gene could be TRBD1 or TRBD2 (5 bases each). V lost 5 bases and J lost 0, with 18 bases in between. The CDR3 covers 16 residues. Germline V lookup: CDR1 SGHDT, CDR2 YYEEEE. This CDR3 is CASSSRTRGPSYEQYF. As DNA, the CDR3 is TGTGCCAGCAGTTCTAGGACTCGGGGCCCCTCCTACGAGCAGTACTTC.

The rearrangement links TRBV27 to TRBJ2-1; 7 nucleotides agree with TRBD2. The germline CDR1 and CDR2 sequences are MNHEY and SMNVEV (reference sequence). The CDR3 has 18 residues. Trimming took 0 bases from V and 9 from J; bases not matched to a gene: 17. In nucleotides, the CDR3 is TGTGCCAGCAGTTTATCGGGAGTAGGGCTAGCGGATTTCAGTGAGCAGTTCTTC. Translated, it gives CASSLSGVGLADFSEQFF.

This clonotype turned up a few times. The chain links TRBV7-9 to TRBJ1-6; 10 nucleotides match TRBD1. Per germline, CDR1 SEHNR and CDR2 FQNEAQ (reference sequence). There are 14 residues in the CDR3. The ends lost 5 bases at V and 9 bases at J; junction bases unmatched: 4. CDR3 bases: TGTGCCAGCAGCCTCGGACAGGGGGTTTCACCCCTCCACTTT. Protein product: CASSLGQGVSPLHF. The variable domain in full, with the rest retrieved from reference TRBV7-9 and TRBJ1-6, is DTGVSQNPRHKITKRGQNVTFRCDPISEHNRLYWYRQTLGQGPEFLTYFQNEAQLEKSRLLSDRFSAERPKGSFSTLEIQRTEQGDSAMYLCASSLGQGVSPLHFGNGTRLTVT.

The gene calls are TRBV20-1 and TRBJ2-4, with a tentative D call TRBD2 (5 bases). The CDR3 runs to 8 residues. V lost 5 bases to trimming and J lost 13 bases, with 6 bases between them. CDR1 is DFQATT, CDR2 SNEGSKA, per germline (reference sequence). The CDR3 region is CSAGEQYF. DNA of the CDR3: TGCAGTGCTGGGGAGCAGTACTTC.

The CDR3 protein is CASRREVGTGELFF. The CDR3 bases are TGTGCCAGCAGACGGGAGGTTGGGACCGGGGAGCTGTTTTTT. J is TRBJ2-2 and V is TRBV3-1; TRBD2 agrees at 7 bases. Germline V lookup: CDR1 LGHDT, CDR2 YNNKEL (reference sequence). V shed 6 bases, J shed 5 bases, and the junction held 6 bases outside the gene matches. This CDR3 is 14 amino acids long. Based on the CDR3 plus reference TRBV3-1 and TRBJ2-2, the full variable domain is DTAVSQTPKYLVTQMGNDKSIKCEQNLGHDTMYWYKQDSKKFLKIMFSYNNKELIINETVPNRFSPKSPDKAHLNLHINSLELGDSAVYFCASRREVGTGELFFGEGSRLTVL.

Worth noting for this clonotype: A read error may be the cause here, since a much bigger clone is one base away. The J gene is TRBJ2-1, the V gene TRBV7-2; D is unresolved. The CDR3 consists of 15 residues. The germline gives CDR1 SGHTA, CDR2 FQGNSA. Trimming shortened V by 2 bases and J by 10 bases, and 18 bases separated the two germline ends. CDR3: CASSLRTPEIGEQFF. The CDR3 DNA is TGTGCCAGCAGCTTAAGGACCCCTGAAATAGGAGAGCAGTTCTTC.